These 28 T cell receptor beta chains were all obtained from the same sample, sequenced in a study of blood T cell repertoires in COVID-19. TCRdb's copy holds only in-frame clones and misses some; the assay was immunoSEQ multiplex PCR. Of 150,000 or so clones in the sample, roughly 80% were seen once. The sequenced material came from peripheral blood. Receptor source: a woman aged 55 to 70 with acute or convalescent COVID-19.

The chain uses TRBV20-1 and TRBJ1-2; 7 bases agree with TRBD1. The CDR3 consists of 11 residues. Looked up from germline, CDR1 is DFQATT and CDR2 is SNEGSKA (reference sequence). CDR3 sequence (DNA): TGCTGCTACAGGGGCTCCGATGGCTACACCTTC. Its translation is CCYRGSDGYTF.

This chain connects TRBV11-3 to TRBJ1-1, with D possibly matching TRBD1 (6 bases). Looked up from germline, CDR1 is SGHNT and CDR2 is YENEEA. This CDR3 region has 14 residues. V was trimmed by 4 bases and J by 5 bases, leaving 14 bases between them. In nucleotides, the CDR3 is TGTGCCAGCAGCTCCGGAGGACAGTTAACTGAAGCTTTCTTT. Amino acids: CASSSGGQLTEAFF.

The chain uses TRBV5-6 and TRBJ2-1; D not resolved. Trimming removed 3 bases at V and 4 bases at J, with 2 bases between. Germline-derived CDR1 and CDR2 are SGHDT and YYEEEE. The CDR3 extends over 11 amino acids. The CDR3 DNA reads TGTGCCAGCAGCTCTTACAATGAGCAGTTCTTC. Translated: CASSSYNEQFF.

The chain combines TRBV5-5 with TRBJ1-5; D ambiguous. Trimming took 5 bases from V and 7 from J, leaving 25 bases between them. The CDR3 consists of 17 residues. The germline V gene has CDR1 SGHKS and CDR2 YYEKEE (reference sequence). The CDR3 loop is CASSQYMRAPEIQPQHF. CDR3 coding DNA: TGTGCCAGCAGTCAGTATATGAGGGCCCCGGAGATCCAGCCCCAGCATTTT.

The chain couples TRBV9 to TRBJ2-3; a weak D match, TRBD2 (5 bases). Germline V gene lookup returns CDR1 SGDLS and CDR2 YYNGEE. Between the trimmed V and J ends, which lost 3 bases and 1 base, there was a span of 9 bases. The CDR3 runs 14 residues. CDR3 residues: CASSAFGGTDTQYF. The DNA for the CDR3 is TGTGCCAGCAGCGCATTCGGGGGCACAGATACGCAGTATTTT.

The chain employs TRBV10-1 and TRBJ1-5; TRBD1 matches at 8 bases. The V gene end was trimmed by 3 bases and the J gene end by 2 bases; junction bases not matched to a gene: 9. This CDR3 comprises 17 residues. The germline V gene has CDR1 WNHNN and CDR2 SYGVQD (reference sequence). The CDR3 DNA sequence: TGCGCCAGCAGTGAAGAACCCGACAGGGGTGGCAATCAGCCCCAGCATTTT. Translating gives CASSEEPDRGGNQPQHF.

The chain links TRBV19 to TRBJ1-1, with TRBD1 identical over 8 bases. CDR1 LNHDA and CDR2 SQIVND come from the germline V gene (reference sequence). This CDR3 has 15 residues. With V trimmed by 7 bases and J by 5 bases, 12 bases remained unmatched. CDR3 in amino acids: CASIATGAGRTEAFF. Written as DNA, the CDR3 is TGTGCCAGTATTGCGACAGGGGCGGGCAGGACTGAAGCTTTCTTT.

The chain links TRBV5-6 to TRBJ1-3; no definite D call. Trimming stripped 0 bases from V and 4 bases from J, with 8 bases between. Germline CDR1 reads SGHDT; CDR2 reads YYEEEE. This CDR3 has 14 residues. The CDR3 loop reads CASSLALQGNTIYF. In nucleotides, the CDR3 is TGTGCCAGCAGCTTGGCCTTACAGGGAAACACCATATATTTT. Drawing the rest from reference TRBV5-6 and TRBJ1-3, the complete variable domain is DAGVTQSPTHLIKTRGQQVTLRCSPKSGHDTVSWYQQALGQGPQFIFQYYEEEERQRGNFPDRFSGHQFPNYSSELNVNALLLGDSALYLCASSLALQGNTIYFGEGSWLTVV.

CDR3 bases: TGTGCCACCACGCTAAGGGGGCCGGACTATGGCTACACCTTC. The encoded protein is CATTLRGPDYGYTF. The chain carries TRBV14 and TRBJ1-2; 7 nucleotides line up with TRBD1. Looked up from germline, CDR1 is SGHDN and CDR2 is FVKESK. This CDR3 is built from 14 residues. Germline trimming cut 10 bases from V and 3 bases from J; bases unmatched to any gene: 11.

To note about this clone: At one end the junction does not follow the germline gene, possibly because of a read error. This same CDR3 is encoded by further DNA sequences in the sample. J is TRBJ1-6 and V is TRBV7-3, with 8 nucleotides matching TRBD1. Germline CDR1 and CDR2: SGHTA and FQGTGA. The CDR3 runs to 15 residues. The CDR3 loop reads CASSLGGQGYSPLHF. CDR3 nucleotide sequence: TGTGCCAGTAGCTTAGGAGGACAGGGCTATTCACCCCTCCACTTT.

V usage is TRBV27 and J usage is TRBJ1-2; 7 bases match TRBD1. Germline V CDR1 and CDR2: MNHEY, SMNVEV (reference sequence). The CDR3 extends over 14 amino acids. The trim removed 7 bases at V and 4 bases at J, leaving 9 bases unmatched. The DNA for the CDR3 is TGTGCCAGCACCCCCCGACAGGGCTCCTATGGCTACACCTTC. Amino acid sequence: CASTPRQGSYGYTF.

The chain joins TRBV6-5 to TRBJ1-1; D is undetermined. This CDR3 is 15 amino acids long. CDR1 is MNHEY, CDR2 SVGAGI, per germline. V was shortened by 2 bases and J by 0 bases, with 10 bases between the two germline ends. The CDR3 DNA reads as TGTGCCAGCAGTTACCAGAGCAGGATGAACACTGAAGCTTTCTTT. This codes for CASSYQSRMNTEAFF.

The rearrangement joins TRBV19 to TRBJ2-2, with D possibly matching TRBD2 (6 bases). Germline V gene lookup returns CDR1 LNHDA and CDR2 SQIVND (reference sequence). The CDR3 is 15 amino acids. V dropped 7 bases and J dropped 1 base, with 13 bases sitting between them. The CDR3 DNA reads as TGTGCCAGTAAGCTTGGGACTTTGAACACCGGGGAGCTGTTTTTT. Translated: CASKLGTLNTGELFF.

The chain joins TRBV11-2 to TRBJ1-2; unclear D gene. The CDR3 length is 14 residues. Trimming shortened V by 1 base and J by 4 bases, and 10 bases separated the two germline ends. Germline loops: CDR1 SGHAT, CDR2 FQNNGV. The chain's CDR3 is CASSLVGGSYGYTF. CDR3 bases: TGTGCCAGCAGCTTAGTAGGCGGTTCCTATGGCTACACCTTC.

The chain is built from TRBV19 and TRBJ2-4, with 7 bases identical to TRBD1. CDR3 length: 17 residues. With V trimmed by 7 bases and J by 1 base, 13 bases remained unmatched. In germline, CDR1 is LNHDA, CDR2 SQIVND (reference sequence). CDR3 sequence: CASTRRDRDWAKNIQYF. The CDR3 nucleotides are TGTGCCAGTACCCGGCGTGACAGGGATTGGGCCAAAAACATTCAGTACTTC.

This clone came up a few times. V and J are TRBV4-1 and TRBJ2-1, with a possible D match to TRBD1 (7 bases). The germline V and J ends were trimmed by 1 base and 6 bases, with 13 bases remaining between them. The germline V gene encodes CDR1 MGHRA and CDR2 YSYEKL. The CDR3 loop spans 15 amino acids. This CDR3 reads CASSQGQGGINEQFF. The CDR3 DNA follows: TGCGCCAGCAGCCAAGGGCAGGGGGGAATCAATGAGCAGTTCTTC.

This chain uses TRBV18 with TRBJ1-5, with 7 bases aligning to TRBD1. The germline V gene encodes CDR1 KGHSH and CDR2 LQKENI. The CDR3 is made up of 14 amino acids. Germline trimming cut 1 base from V and 8 bases from J; bases unmatched to any gene: 5. This chain's CDR3 is CASSPRQGVEPQHF. In DNA, the CDR3 is TGTGCCAGCTCACCACGACAGGGAGTGGAGCCCCAGCATTTT.

This clone showed up just a few times. The genes are TRBV7-3 and TRBJ1-1; D unclear. CDR1 and CDR2 from the germline V gene are SGHTA and FQGTGA. This CDR3 spans 13 amino acids. V dropped 5 bases and J dropped 8 bases, with 15 bases sitting between them. The CDR3 loop is CASSPTRRREAFF. The CDR3 coding sequence is TGTGCCAGCAGCCCTACCAGGCGGAGGGAAGCTTTCTTT.

The table lists this clone with many counts. V is TRBV2 and J is TRBJ2-5; TRBD2 agrees at 9 bases. The germline V gene encodes CDR1 SNHLY and CDR2 FYNNEI. This CDR3 is 16 amino acids long. The J segment lost 1 base and the V segment lost 4 bases, leaving 7 bases of the junction unmatched. The CDR3 loop is CASSALTSGSQETQYF. The CDR3 DNA reads as TGTGCCAGCAGTGCCCTGACTAGCGGTTCCCAAGAGACCCAGTACTTC.

V is TRBV7-9 and J is TRBJ1-4; no clear D gene. Between the trimmed V and J ends, which lost 5 bases and 4 bases, there was a span of 5 bases. This CDR3 is built from 12 residues. Per germline, CDR1 SEHNR and CDR2 FQNEAQ (reference sequence). CDR3 region: CASSLINEKLFF. The CDR3, as DNA: TGTGCCAGCAGCCTAATTAATGAAAAACTGTTTTTT. The whole variable domain, filled in from reference TRBV7-9 and TRBJ1-4, reads DTGVSQNPRHKITKRGQNVTFRCDPISEHNRLYWYRQTLGQGPEFLTYFQNEAQLEKSRLLSDRFSAERPKGSFSTLEIQRTEQGDSAMYLCASSLINEKLFFGSGTQLSVL.

The chain joins TRBV2 to TRBJ2-5; D gene uncertain. The V and J ends lost 7 bases and 0 bases respectively, with 9 bases between them. In germline, CDR1 is SNHLY, CDR2 FYNNEI. This CDR3 is 13 amino acids long. CDR3 DNA sequence: TGTGCCAGCACCCAAGAGTACCAAGAGACCCAGTACTTC. Encoded protein: CASTQEYQETQYF.

V usage is TRBV2 and J usage is TRBJ2-7; no clear D. The V gene's germline CDR1 is SNHLY and CDR2 FYNNEI. The CDR3 is made up of 13 amino acids. The V end lost 8 bases, the J end lost 2 bases, and 13 bases lay between the germline ends. The CDR3 DNA sequence: TGTGCCAGCGAAGACTTTACCGCCTACGAGCAGTACTTC. This encodes CASEDFTAYEQYF.

The rearrangement links TRBV5-1 to TRBJ2-1; D may be TRBD2 (6 bases). This CDR3 region has 15 residues. Germline CDR1 reads SGHRS; CDR2 reads YFSETQ. Trimming pared 0 bases from V and 2 bases from J, leaving 9 bases between. CDR3 nucleotide sequence: TGCGCCAGCAGCTTGGACCCGGGGGCCTACAATGAGCAGTTCTTC. It translates to CASSLDPGAYNEQFF.

This chain connects TRBV15 to TRBJ1-5; D call uncertain. V was clipped by 0 bases and J by 6 bases, with 9 bases between them. Germline V gene sequence: CDR1 LNHNV, CDR2 YYDKDF (reference sequence). The CDR3 consists of 14 residues. This chain's CDR3 is CATSRDTVRQPQHF. CDR3 DNA: TGTGCCACCAGCAGAGACACAGTCCGTCAGCCCCAGCATTTT.

V usage is TRBV28 and J usage is TRBJ2-5; D is perhaps TRBD1 (6 bases). CDR1 is MDHEN, CDR2 SYDVKM, per germline. The CDR3 spans 12 residues. Trimming cost V 8 bases and J 5 bases, with 12 bases left between them. The CDR3 nucleotides are TGTGCCAGCCGAACAGGGTCGGAGACCCAGTACTTC. The encoded protein is CASRTGSETQYF.

This clone was detected once. V and J are TRBV6-5 and TRBJ2-7, with TRBD1 identical over 7 bases. The germline V gene encodes CDR1 MNHEY and CDR2 SVGAGI. The CDR3 sequence is 14 residues long. The V gene end was trimmed by 10 bases and the J gene end by 2 bases; junction bases not matched to a gene: 11. The DNA for the CDR3 is TGTGCCACCATTTCCGACAGGGCCCCCTACGAGCAGTACTTC. Its protein product is CATISDRAPYEQYF.

The chain has TRBV12-5 and TRBJ2-1; 15 bases are shared with TRBD2. From germline, CDR1 is LGHNT and CDR2 FRNRAP. The CDR3 contains 16 residues. With V trimmed by 1 base and J by 7 bases, 2 bases remained unmatched. The CDR3 DNA follows: TGTGCTAGTGGTTTGGGCGGGACTAGCGGGGGGAATGAGCAGTTCTTC. Translated: CASGLGGTSGGNEQFF.

CDR3 amino acids: CASSSPGQDTEAFF. Here the CDR3 DNA reads TGTGCCAGCAGCTCACCGGGACAGGACACTGAAGCTTTCTTT. The V call is TRBV11-3, the J call TRBJ1-1; TRBD1 aligns across 8 bases. CDR1 and CDR2 from the germline V gene are SGHNT and YENEEA. This CDR3 region has 14 residues. V shed 4 bases and J 3 bases; nucleotides not matched to a gene: 4. Using reference TRBV11-3 and TRBJ1-1 for the parts outside the CDR3, the full variable domain is EAGVVQSPRYKIIEKKQPVAFWCNPISGHNTLYWYLQNLGQGPELLIRYENEEAVDDSQLPKDRFSAERLKGVDSTLKIQPAELGDSAVYLCASSSPGQDTEAFFGQGTRLTVV.